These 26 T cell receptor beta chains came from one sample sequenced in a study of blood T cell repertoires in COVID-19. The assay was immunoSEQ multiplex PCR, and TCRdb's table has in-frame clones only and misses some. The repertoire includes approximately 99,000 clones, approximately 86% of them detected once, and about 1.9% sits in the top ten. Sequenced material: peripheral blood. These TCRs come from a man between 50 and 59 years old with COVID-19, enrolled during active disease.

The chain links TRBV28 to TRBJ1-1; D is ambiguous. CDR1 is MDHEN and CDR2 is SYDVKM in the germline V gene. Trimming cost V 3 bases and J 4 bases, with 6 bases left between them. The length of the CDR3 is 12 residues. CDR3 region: CASSFLGTEAFF. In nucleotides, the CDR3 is TGTGCCAGCAGTTTCCTAGGCACTGAAGCTTTCTTT.

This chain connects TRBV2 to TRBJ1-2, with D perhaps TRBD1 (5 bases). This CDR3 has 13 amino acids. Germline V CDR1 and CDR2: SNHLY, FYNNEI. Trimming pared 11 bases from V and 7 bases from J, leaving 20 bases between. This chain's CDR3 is CASRADQDSGYTF. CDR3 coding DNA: TGTGCCTCCAGGGCCGACCAAGACTCTGGCTACACCTTC.

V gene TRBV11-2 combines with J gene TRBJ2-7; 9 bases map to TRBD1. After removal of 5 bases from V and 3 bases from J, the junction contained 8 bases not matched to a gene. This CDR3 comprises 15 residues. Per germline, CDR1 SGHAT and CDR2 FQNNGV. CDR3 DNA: TGTGCCAGCAGCGCCCGGGACAGGGCGAGCTACGAGCAGTACTTC. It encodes CASSARDRASYEQYF. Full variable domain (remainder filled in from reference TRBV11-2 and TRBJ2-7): EAGVAQSPRYKIIEKRQSVAFWCNPISGHATLYWYQQILGQGPKLLIQFQNNGVVDDSQLPKDRFSAERLKGVDSTLKIQPAKLEDSAVYLCASSARDRASYEQYFGPGTRLTVT.

CDR3 DNA: TGCGCCAGCAGCCATTACCCGGTGGACTATGGCTACACCTTC. Its translation is CASSHYPVDYGYTF. The chain has TRBV4-1 and TRBJ1-2; D is ambiguous. The CDR3 extends over 14 amino acids. V was trimmed by 3 bases and J by 3 bases, leaving 11 bases between them. Germline values: CDR1 MGHRA, CDR2 YSYEKL.

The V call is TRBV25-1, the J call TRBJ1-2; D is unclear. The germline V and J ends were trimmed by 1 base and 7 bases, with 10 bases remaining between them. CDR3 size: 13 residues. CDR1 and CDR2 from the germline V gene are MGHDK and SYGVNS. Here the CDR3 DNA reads TGTGCCAGCAGTGAATGGGAGGAGACTGGCTACACCTTC. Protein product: CASSEWEETGYTF.

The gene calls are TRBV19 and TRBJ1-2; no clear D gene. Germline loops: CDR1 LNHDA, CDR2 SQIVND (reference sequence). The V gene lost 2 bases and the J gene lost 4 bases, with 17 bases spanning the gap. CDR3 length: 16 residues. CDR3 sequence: CASSISNPGELYGYTF. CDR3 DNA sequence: TGTGCCAGTAGTATATCGAATCCCGGGGAACTCTATGGCTACACCTTC.

In DNA form, the CDR3 reads TGTGCCAGCAGCCAAGAGGCTAGAGGAAACACCATATATTTT. Residues: CASSQEARGNTIYF. The V gene is TRBV3-1 (or the pseudogene TRBV3-2), the J gene TRBJ1-3; D is uncertain. Germline-derived CDR1 and CDR2 are LGHDT and YNNKEL (reference sequence). The CDR3 covers 14 residues. V shed 0 bases and J shed 4 bases, with 7 bases lying between them.

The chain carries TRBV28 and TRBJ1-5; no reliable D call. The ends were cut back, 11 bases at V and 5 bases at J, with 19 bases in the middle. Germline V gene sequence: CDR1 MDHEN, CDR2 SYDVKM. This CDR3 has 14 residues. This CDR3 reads CAGTPRGLDQPQHF. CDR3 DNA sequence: TGTGCCGGAACCCCTCGGGGTTTGGATCAGCCCCAGCATTTT.

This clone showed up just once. CDR3 sequence: CASSEGLRQGLGTIYF. The CDR3 DNA sequence: TGTGCCAGCAGTGAAGGGTTGCGGCAGGGGTTGGGCACCATATATTTT. The chain is built from TRBV6-1 and TRBJ1-3, with a possible D match to TRBD1 (6 bases). The germline CDR1 and CDR2 sequences are MNHNS and SASEGT. Between the trimmed V and J ends, which lost 1 base and 9 bases, there was a span of 19 bases. The CDR3 is 16 amino acids.

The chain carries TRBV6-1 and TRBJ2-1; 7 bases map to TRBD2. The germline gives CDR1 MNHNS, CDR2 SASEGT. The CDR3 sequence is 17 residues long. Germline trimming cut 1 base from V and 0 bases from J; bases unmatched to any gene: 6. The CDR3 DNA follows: TGTGCCAGCAGTGAAGATCCAGCGGGATACTCCTACAATGAGCAGTTCTTC. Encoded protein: CASSEDPAGYSYNEQFF.

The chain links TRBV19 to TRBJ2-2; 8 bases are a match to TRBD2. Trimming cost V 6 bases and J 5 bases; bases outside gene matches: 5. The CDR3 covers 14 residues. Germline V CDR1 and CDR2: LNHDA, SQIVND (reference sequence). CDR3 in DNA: TGTGCCAGTAGATCCGGGGGGGTGACCGGGGAGCTGTTTTTT. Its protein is CASRSGGVTGELFF. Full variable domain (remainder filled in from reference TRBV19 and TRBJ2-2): DGGITQSPKYLFRKEGQNVTLSCEQNLNHDAMYWYRQDPGQGLRLIYYSQIVNDFQKGDIAEGYSVSREKKESFPLTVTSAQKNPTAFYLCASRSGGVTGELFFGEGSRLTVL.

CDR3 sequence: CASSSGGVRTDTQYF. The CDR3 bases are TGTGCCAGCAGCTCCGGGGGGGTGCGCACAGATACGCAGTATTTT. The rearrangement uses TRBV7-2 and TRBJ2-3; 8 positions match TRBD2. V lost 4 bases to trimming and J lost 1 base; unmatched junction nucleotides: 4. The CDR3 extends over 15 amino acids. Germline CDR1 and CDR2: SGHTA and FQGNSA.

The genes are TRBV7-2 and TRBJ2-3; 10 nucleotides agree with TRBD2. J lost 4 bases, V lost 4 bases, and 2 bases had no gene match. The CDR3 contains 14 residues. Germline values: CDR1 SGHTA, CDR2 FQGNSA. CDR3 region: CASSYSGGSDTQYF. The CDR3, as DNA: TGTGCCAGCAGCTATAGCGGGGGGTCAGATACGCAGTATTTT.

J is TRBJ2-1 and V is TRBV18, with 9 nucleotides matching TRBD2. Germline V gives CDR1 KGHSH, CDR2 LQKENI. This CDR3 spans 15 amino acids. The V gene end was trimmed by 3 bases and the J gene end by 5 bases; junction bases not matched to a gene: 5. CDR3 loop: CASSPELAGHNEQFF. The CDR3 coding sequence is TGTGCCAGCTCACCGGAACTAGCGGGCCACAATGAGCAGTTCTTC.

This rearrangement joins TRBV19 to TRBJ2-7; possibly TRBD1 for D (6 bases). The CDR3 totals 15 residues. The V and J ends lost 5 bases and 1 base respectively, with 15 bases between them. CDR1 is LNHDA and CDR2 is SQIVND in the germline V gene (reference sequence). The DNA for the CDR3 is TGTGCCAGTAGTTTAAGGACAGCTAGTTCCTACGAGCAGTACTTC. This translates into CASSLRTASSYEQYF.

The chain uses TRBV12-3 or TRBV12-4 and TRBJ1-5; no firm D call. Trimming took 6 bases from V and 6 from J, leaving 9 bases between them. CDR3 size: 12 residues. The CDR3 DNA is TGTGCCAGCAGCTCTCCCGGTCAGCCCCAGCATTTT. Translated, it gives CASSSPGQPQHF.

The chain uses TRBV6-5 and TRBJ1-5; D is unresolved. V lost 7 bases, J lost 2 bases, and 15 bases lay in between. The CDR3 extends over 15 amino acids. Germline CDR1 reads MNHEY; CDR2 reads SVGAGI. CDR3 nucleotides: TGTGCCAGCACGGGAACGGTTGGTGGCAATCAGCCCCAGCATTTT. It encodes CASTGTVGGNQPQHF.

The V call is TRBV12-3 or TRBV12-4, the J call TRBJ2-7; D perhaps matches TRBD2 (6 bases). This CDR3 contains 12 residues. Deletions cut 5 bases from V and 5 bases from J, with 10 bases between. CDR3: CASSPAGNEQYF. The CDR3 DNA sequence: TGTGCCAGCAGTCCAGCGGGTAACGAGCAGTACTTC.

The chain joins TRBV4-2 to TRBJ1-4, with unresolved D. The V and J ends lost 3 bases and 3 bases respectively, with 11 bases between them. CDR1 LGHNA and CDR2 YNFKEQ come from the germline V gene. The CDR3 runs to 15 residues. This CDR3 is CASSQDEGANEKLFF. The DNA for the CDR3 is TGTGCCAGCAGCCAGGACGAGGGAGCTAATGAAAAACTGTTTTTT.

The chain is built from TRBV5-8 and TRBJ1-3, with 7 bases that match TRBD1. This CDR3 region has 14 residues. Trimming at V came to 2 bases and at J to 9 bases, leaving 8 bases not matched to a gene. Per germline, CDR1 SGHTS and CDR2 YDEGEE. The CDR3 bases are TGTGCCAGCAGCTTAGGGACAGTCCGAGCCACCATATATTTT. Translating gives CASSLGTVRATIYF.

The CDR3 loop is CASRASSNQPQHF. CDR3 in DNA: TGTGCCAGCAGGGCATCTAGCAATCAGCCCCAGCATTTT. V is TRBV6-5 and J is TRBJ1-5; D unresolved. Deletions cut 6 bases from V and 0 bases from J, with 6 bases between. Germline CDR1 is MNHEY and CDR2 is SVGAGI. CDR3 length: 13 residues.

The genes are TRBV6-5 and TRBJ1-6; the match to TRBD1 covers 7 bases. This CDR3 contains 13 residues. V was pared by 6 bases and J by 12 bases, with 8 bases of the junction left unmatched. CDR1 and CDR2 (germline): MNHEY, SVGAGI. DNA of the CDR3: TGTGCCAGCAGAGAGAAACAGGGGTTACCCCTCCACTTT. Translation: CASREKQGLPLHF.

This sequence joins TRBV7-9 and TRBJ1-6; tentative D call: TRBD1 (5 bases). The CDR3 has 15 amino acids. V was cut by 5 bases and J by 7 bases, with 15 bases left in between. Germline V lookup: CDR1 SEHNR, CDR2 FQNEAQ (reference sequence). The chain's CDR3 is CASSAERRGNSPLHF. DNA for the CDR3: TGTGCCAGCAGCGCAGAAAGGAGGGGCAATTCACCCCTCCACTTT.

For the CDR3, the DNA is TGCAGCGTTGAAACGTCGGTCAAAGGCTACACCTTC. Encoded protein: CSVETSVKGYTF. The rearrangement joins TRBV29-1 to TRBJ1-2; D is ambiguous. Germline CDR1 SQVTM, CDR2 ANQGSEA. The CDR3 is 12 residues long. V lost 2 bases, J lost 8 bases, and 12 bases lay in between.

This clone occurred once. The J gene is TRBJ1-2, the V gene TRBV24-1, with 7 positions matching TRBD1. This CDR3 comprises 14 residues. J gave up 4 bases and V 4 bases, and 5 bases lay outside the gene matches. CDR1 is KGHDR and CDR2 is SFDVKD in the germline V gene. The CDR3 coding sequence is TGTGCCACCAGTGAGCACGACAGGGCCTATGGCTACACCTTC. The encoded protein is CATSEHDRAYGYTF.

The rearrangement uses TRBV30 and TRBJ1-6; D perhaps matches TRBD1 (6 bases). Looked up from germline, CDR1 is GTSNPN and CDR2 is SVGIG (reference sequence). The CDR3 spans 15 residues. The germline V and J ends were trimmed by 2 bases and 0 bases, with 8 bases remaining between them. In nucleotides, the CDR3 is TGTGCCTGGAGTCTCAGGGGCTCCTATAATTCACCCCTCCACTTT. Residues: CAWSLRGSYNSPLHF.